This TCR beta chain was obtained from a study of regulatory T cells in long-lasting Graves disease (dated by TCRdb to about 2021). Regarding the research as a whole: In the newly diagnosed Graves' disease group, patients had been taking antithyroid drugs for less than 3 months. TCR sequencing covered some 13 persistent and about 20 newly diagnosed Graves' disease patients, around 35 samples in total. The study was conducted in China and was registered as a clinical trial. This study used TCR sequencing and RNA sequencing of peripheral blood to compare persistent Graves' disease patients against newly diagnosed Graves' disease patients.

Interpreted using the paper, the time point label stands for: newly diagnosed GD, antithyroid drugs for less than 3 months. For both TCR sequencing and RNA sequencing, RNA was extracted from PBMCs in TRIzol. The diagnosis of Graves' disease was made according to American Thyroid Association guidelines. Recruitment of patients was carried out at an endocrinology department in Xi'an, China. From each patient, around 9 milliliters of peripheral blood was collected into an EDTA anticoagulant tube. Ficoll Paque Plus density gradient separation was used to isolate PBMCs, and no further T cell sorting was done. An Agilent 2100 Bioanalyzer and agarose gel were used to check RNA quality, while a NanoDrop 2000 measured RNA concentration. CDR3 length: 10 amino acids, cysteine to phenylalanine. The kept DNA is CDR3 alone, 30 bases in frame from the first base. Taken from the germline V gene, the CDR1 and CDR2 loops are SGHTA and FQGNSA. Cut back by 6 bases and 6 bases, the V and J ends lie 5 bases apart.

The library came from multiplex PCR. Instrument on record: Illumina HiSeq 4000. CDR3 regions were amplified by Arm-PCR with iRepertoire HTBI primers to construct TCR beta libraries. Gel purification was performed on PCR products prior to sequencing. The paper's processing steps were these. Gene usage analysis of CDR3 amino acid clonotypes relied on the 60 or so TRBV and 13 to 15 TRBJ segments identified across samples. COPE and FqMerger were used to merge the filtered high-quality paired reads into contigs. BLAST was used to align contigs to the IMGT TRBV, TRBD and TRBJ reference genes, and CDR3 was defined following IMGT. Highly expanded clones were defined as clonotypes with a frequency above 0.1%. Shannon entropy served as the measure of repertoire diversity, while the Gini coefficient captured V-J evenness. Clonotypes shared by more than one individual were considered public. The public reads were run again by TCRdb, first through fastp at Q25 and then through MiXCR, and only productive beta chains were kept. Rows are combined by CDR3 protein, so each entry shows the most common genes and DNA. The V and J calls here are based on TCRdb, not the publication. This sample gives about 540,000 distinct CDR3 sequences in total; less than 15% of them show up just once. The top ten clones comprise more than 8.5% of the sample.

Concerning this clonotype itself: Its antigen is not yet known. A far larger clone is only one base removed, so a read error is likely.

What the authors observed across the whole study: Sequencing and analysis were restricted to the TCR beta chain. Persistent Graves' disease patients showed lower TCR Shannon entropy and fewer highly expanded clones than newly diagnosed patients, suggesting clonal expansion. The authors noted that the small sample size was a limitation that may lower accuracy. More public clonotypes were shared among persistent patients (roughly 2,700) than among newly diagnosed patients (roughly 1,000). Preferential use of TRBV28, TRBJ1-2 and TRBJ2-5 was observed in persistent disease, whereas TRBV20-1 and TRBJ2-1 were favored in newly diagnosed disease. The study examined only peripheral blood because the primary lesion, thyroid tissue, could not be accessed.

These data are also associated with another study on T cells in Graves' hyperthyroidism and ophthalmopathy. As the second publication notes: Stable Graves' hyperthyroidism was defined as no progression to ophthalmopathy during 18 months of follow-up. Hyperthyroidism patients were aged 18 to 65 years and newly diagnosed, with disease duration of less than 2 months. The study excluded patients with uncontrolled infections, other autoimmune diseases, pregnancy or lactation. Diagnoses were based on clinical symptoms, serum thyroxine and TRAb, thyroid ultrasound and orbital computed tomography. A first-round RT-PCR of the TCR CDR3 used the HTBI primer set with the Qiagen OneStep RT-PCR kit. Most expanded thyroid clonotypes (frequency above 0.001) were also detected in blood, a finding suggesting that blood repertoires may reflect thyroid immune responses. A model built on a 13 V-J signature distinguished ophthalmopathy from stable hyperthyroidism, reaching 85% to 90% sensitivity and around 82% specificity in cross-validation and 80%/75% in testing. In validation, progression to ophthalmopathy was predicted by the model with roughly 71% sensitivity and 72.22% specificity, a median of 6.5 months before onset. To identify distinguishing TCR V-J signatures, a discovery cohort of roughly 100 patients was used, comprising 40 to 45 with Graves' ophthalmopathy and some 60 with stable Graves' hyperthyroidism. Prospective prediction of ophthalmopathy was tested in an independent validation cohort of approximately 19 hyperthyroidism patients and 15 to 17 patients who later progressed to ophthalmopathy. The approximately 100 discovery patients were divided at random into training and test sets in a 7:3 ratio. In over five Graves' hyperthyroidism patients, the study also compared T-cell repertoires from thyroid tissue with T-cell repertoires from blood. Following sampling, methimazole starting at 30 mg daily was given to hyperthyroidism patients, and high-dose intravenous methylprednisolone was given to ophthalmopathy patients. Libraries were constructed in a second round of multiplex PCR, after which size selection and purification were carried out. Libraries were sequenced paired-end with 100 bp reads on an Illumina HiSeq2000. Raw data were processed with SOAPnuke, discarding reads with adapters, uncalled bases, mean Phred below 15, or no exact constant-primer or identifier match. High-quality paired reads were merged using COPE v1.2.5, and each unique nucleotide sequence was defined as a clonotype. MiTCR v1.1 was used to align the clonotypes against IMGT TRBV, TRBD and TRBJ reference segments. Only V-J combinations with frequency above 0.0001, covering 99% to 99.2% of repertoires, were analysed. The TCS score was defined as F50 (clonal expansion) divided by E x V (chaos), with BLOSUM62-based TCRdist calculated between CDR3 peptides within each V-J. Welch's t-statistics and random forest reduced around 510 V-J features to 13, which were used in a naive Bayes classifier (R e1071). No statistical method was used to fix the sample size in advance, and group allocation was not hidden from the investigators. The paper describes TCR Vbeta CDR3 sequencing of fewer than 150 peripheral blood samples, made up of 40 to 45 ophthalmopathy patients, roughly 75 hyperthyroidism patients and 17 progressor patients.

In this chain, TRBV7-2 is recombined with TRBJ2-5; there is no confident call for the D gene. Sequenced material: peripheral blood mononuclear cells (PBMCs), taken at new diagnosis, from a patient treated with antithyroid drugs. This TCR was sampled from a man under 40 with Graves disease. Donor details come from another sample of the same person, matched by shared clones. The nucleotide sequence is given as TGTGCCAGCAGGATGAAGACCCAGTACTTC. Its product reads: CASRMKTQYF.